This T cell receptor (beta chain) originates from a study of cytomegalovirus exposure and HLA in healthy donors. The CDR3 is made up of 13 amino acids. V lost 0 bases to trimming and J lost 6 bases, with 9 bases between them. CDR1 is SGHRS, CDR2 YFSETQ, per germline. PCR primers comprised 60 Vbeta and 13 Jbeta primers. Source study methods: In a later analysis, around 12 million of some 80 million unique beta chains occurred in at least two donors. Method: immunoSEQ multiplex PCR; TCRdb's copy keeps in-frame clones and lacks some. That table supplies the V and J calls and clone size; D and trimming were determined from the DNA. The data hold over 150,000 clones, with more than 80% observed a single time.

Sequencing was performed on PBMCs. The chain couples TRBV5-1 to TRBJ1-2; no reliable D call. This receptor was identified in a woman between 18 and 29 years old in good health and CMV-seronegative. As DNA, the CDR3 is TGCGCCAGCAGCTTGGCAGGCCCCGATGGCTACACCTTC. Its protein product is CASSLAGPDGYTF. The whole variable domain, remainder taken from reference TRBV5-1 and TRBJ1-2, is KAGVTQTPRYLIKTRGQQVTLSCSPISGHRSVSWYQQTPGQGLQFLFEYFSETQRNKGNFPGRFSGRQFSNSRSEMNVSTLELGDSALYLCASSLAGPDGYTFGSGTRLTVV.